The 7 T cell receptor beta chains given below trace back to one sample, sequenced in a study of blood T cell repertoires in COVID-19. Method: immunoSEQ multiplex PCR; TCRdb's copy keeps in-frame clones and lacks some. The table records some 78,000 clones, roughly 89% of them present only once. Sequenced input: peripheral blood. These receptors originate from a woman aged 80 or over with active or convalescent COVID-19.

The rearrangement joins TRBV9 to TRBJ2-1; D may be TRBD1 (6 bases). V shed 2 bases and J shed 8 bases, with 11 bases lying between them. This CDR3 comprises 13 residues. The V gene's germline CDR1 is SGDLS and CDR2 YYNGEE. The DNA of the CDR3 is TGTGCCAGCAGCGTGCAGGGGAAGGATGAGCAGTTCTTC. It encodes CASSVQGKDEQFF.

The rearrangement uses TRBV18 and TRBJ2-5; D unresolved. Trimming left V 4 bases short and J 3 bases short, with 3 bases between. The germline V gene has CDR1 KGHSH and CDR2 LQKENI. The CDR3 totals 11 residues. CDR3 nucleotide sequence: TGTGCCAGCTCACTCGAAGAGACCCAGTACTTC. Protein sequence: CASSLEETQYF.

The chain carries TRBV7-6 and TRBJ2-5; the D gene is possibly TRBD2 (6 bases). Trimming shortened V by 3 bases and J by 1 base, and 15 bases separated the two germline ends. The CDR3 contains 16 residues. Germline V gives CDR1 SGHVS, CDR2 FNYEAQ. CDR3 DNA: TGTGCCAGCAGCTTTTCCGTAGCGGTGGTCCAAGAGACCCAGTACTTC. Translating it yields CASSFSVAVVQETQYF.

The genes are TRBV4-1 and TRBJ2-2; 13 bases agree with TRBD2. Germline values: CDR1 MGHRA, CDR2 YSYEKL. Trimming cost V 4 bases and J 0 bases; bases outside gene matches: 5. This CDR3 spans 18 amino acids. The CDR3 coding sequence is TGCGCCAGCAGCCTTAGACTAGCGGGAGGACCGAACACCGGGGAGCTGTTTTTT. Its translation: CASSLRLAGGPNTGELFF.

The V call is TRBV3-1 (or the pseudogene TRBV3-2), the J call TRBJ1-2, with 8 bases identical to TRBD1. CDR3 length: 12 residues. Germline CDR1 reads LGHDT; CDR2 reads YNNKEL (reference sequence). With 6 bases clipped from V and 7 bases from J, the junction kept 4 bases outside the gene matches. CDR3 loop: CASRRTGFGYTF. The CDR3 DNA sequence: TGTGCCAGCAGACGGACAGGGTTTGGCTACACCTTC.

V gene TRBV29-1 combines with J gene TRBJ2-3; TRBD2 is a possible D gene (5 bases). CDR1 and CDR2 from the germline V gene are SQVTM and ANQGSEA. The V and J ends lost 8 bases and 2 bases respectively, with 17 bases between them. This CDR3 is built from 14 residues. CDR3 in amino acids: CSSREGTLTDTQYF. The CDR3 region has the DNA TGCAGCTCCAGAGAGGGCACTCTCACAGATACGCAGTATTTT.

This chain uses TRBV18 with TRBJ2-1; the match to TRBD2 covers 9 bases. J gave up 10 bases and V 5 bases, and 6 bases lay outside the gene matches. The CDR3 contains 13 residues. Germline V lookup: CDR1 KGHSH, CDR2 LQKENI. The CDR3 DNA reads TGTGCCAGCTCAGATTCCGGGACTAGCGAGCAGTTCTTC. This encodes CASSDSGTSEQFF.